This TCR beta chain was observed in a study of blood T cell repertoires in COVID-19 (dated by TCRdb to between 2020 and 2021). Regarding the research as a whole: The collaborator samples originated in the United States, Italy and Spain and spanned the acute and convalescent phases of COVID-19. The material from the prospective study consisted of cDNA or gDNA derived from T cells, B-cell-depleted T cells, or PBMCs. Deeply sampled blood TCRbeta repertoires from subjects exposed to, actively infected with, or recovered from COVID-19 were included in the dataset. The repertoires were made available in a free public database intended to serve as a resource for research on the immune response to SARS-CoV-2. Samples were obtained from the ongoing ImmuneRACE study (first 160 participants) and from about 1,300 subjects provided by 6 global collaborators. Sample metadata almost always included a de-identified subject ID, COVID-19 status, age in years and sex. Where HLA class I and class II types were available, the types were taken from metadata supplied by the sample provider, not from assay-based typing. Broader findings and caveats from the paper: The quantity of clinical and demographic metadata differed by source and by participant and was supplied without curation.

Regarding this clone: It lacks a known antigen. Nothing much larger sits one base from this clone, and base qualities are not available.

Trimming removed 4 bases from V and 1 base from J, leaving 5 bases between the germline ends. The CDR3 starts with the cysteine, ends with the phenylalanine, and has 13 residues. Solely the CDR3 DNA is kept, with 39 bases framed from the first base. The germline V gene yields KGHSH for CDR1 and LQKENI for CDR2. TCRbeta CDR3 regions were amplified from genomic DNA using the immunoSEQ Assay, a bias-controlled multiplex PCR. From the authors' description of their analysis: The number of nucleated cells in each sample was estimated from the amplification of reference gene primers within the assay. To quantify the absolute abundance of each unique TCRbeta CDR3 rearrangement, sequence reads were collapsed and filtered. Productive Simpson clonality was computed per sample as the square root of Simpson's diversity index over productive rearrangements. TCRdb mirrors the immuneACCESS table, restricted to in-frame sequences. Some clones are absent from its copies; in checked studies, under half trace to an unresolved V gene, and the reason for the others is unknown. For V, J and clone size, that table is used; D and trimming come from the DNA. Here the sample has fewer than 300,000 clones; over 75% occur a single time. The ten largest clones capture about 2.1% of the sample.

Each collaborating institution followed its own protocols to collect whole blood in K2EDTA tubes. Collaborator samples were shipped for TCRbeta analysis as frozen whole blood, isolated PBMCs, or DNA extracted from either sample type. Source material: peripheral blood. This receptor was identified in a woman in her 50s with acute or convalescent COVID-19. The rearrangement joined TRBV18 to TRBJ1-5, with the D gene call left open. The CDR3 corresponds to CASSQSSNQPQHF. In nucleotide form, the sequence is TGTGCCAGCTCACAGAGCAGCAATCAGCCCCAGCATTTT.